The entry that follows covers one T cell receptor beta chain sequence. This specimen belongs to a study of T cells expressing NK-cell markers. TCRdb reprocessed the 5' RACE reads and reports one entry per CDR3 protein, with no DNA. This listing includes 350,000 to 400,000 distinct CDR3 sequences. The material sequenced was blood T cells: a sorted CD56 or NKG2C T cell subset, CD4+ or CD8+ T cells, or bulk PBMC T cells (not recorded which). The sequence was obtained from a woman in her fifties or sixties in good health.

The CDR3 is CASSVGFTGGWTEAFF. This chain connects TRBV11-1 to TRBJ1-1; TCRdb's D gene call, TRBD1, goes unchecked for lack of DNA. CDR1 and CDR2 (germline): SGHAT, FQDESV (reference sequence). The CDR3 contains 16 residues.